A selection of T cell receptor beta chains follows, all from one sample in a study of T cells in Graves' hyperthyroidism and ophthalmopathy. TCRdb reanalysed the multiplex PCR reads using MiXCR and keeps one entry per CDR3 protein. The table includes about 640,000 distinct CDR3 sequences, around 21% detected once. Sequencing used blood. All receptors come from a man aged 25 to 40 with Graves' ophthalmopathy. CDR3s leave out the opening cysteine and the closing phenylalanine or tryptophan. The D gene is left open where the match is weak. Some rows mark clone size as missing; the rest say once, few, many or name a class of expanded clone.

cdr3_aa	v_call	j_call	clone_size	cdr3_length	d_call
ATSGLTGRGTFYGYT	TRBV24-1	TRBJ1-2	many	15	.
ASSLRDRSTDTQY	TRBV27	TRBJ2-3	.	13	TRBD1
AWSVHLGLF	TRBV30	TRBJ1-4	many	9	.
SAFPPGRVEAF	TRBV20-1	TRBJ1-1	many	11	.
ASSLEPSGNTGELF	TRBV5-1	TRBJ2-2	.	14	TRBD2
AIGTDSYNEQF	TRBV2	TRBJ2-1	many	11	TRBD1
ASSPGGLESTDTQY	TRBV7-7	TRBJ2-3	few	14	TRBD2
ASSLGTVSGNTIY	TRBV28	TRBJ1-3	many	13	TRBD1
ASSGGRKGEKLF	TRBV5-8	TRBJ1-4	.	12	.
ASNLPRQVNQPQH	TRBV7-3	TRBJ1-5	.	13	.
ASSLGTSGTHEQY	TRBV7-3	TRBJ2-7	.	13	TRBD2
ASSDGTTQAF	TRBV12-3/TRBV12-4	TRBJ1-1	.	10	.
ASSSEVYSNQPQH	TRBV2	TRBJ1-5	many	13	.
ASSIPPQGEQF	TRBV19	TRBJ2-1	few	11	.
ASSSRGDRPGYT	TRBV12-3/TRBV12-4	TRBJ1-2	many	12	TRBD1
ASSLDSGAIYEQY	TRBV11-2	TRBJ2-7	many	13	.
ASSQDLGGTEAF	TRBV3-1	TRBJ1-1	many	12	.
ASSISTGTEAF	TRBV19	TRBJ1-1	.	11	.
ASSYETDYLSGANVLT	TRBV6-6	TRBJ2-6	.	16	.
ASSFKTGDAYEQY	TRBV12-3/TRBV12-4	TRBJ2-7	many	13	TRBD1
ASLFGDRDNSPLH	TRBV12-3/TRBV12-4	TRBJ1-6	.	13	TRBD1
ASRAVDRVGQPQH	TRBV4-1	TRBJ1-5	.	13	TRBD1
ASSSDSLIQY	TRBV5-5	TRBJ2-5	few	10	.
ASSNTGTNTEAF	TRBV25-1	TRBJ1-1	.	12	.
ASSPGYEGDTQY	TRBV7-2	TRBJ2-3	many	12	.
ASSPDRGRENSPLH	TRBV7-2	TRBJ1-6	.	14	TRBD1
ASSPTGARTYEQY	TRBV7-9	TRBJ2-7	.	13	TRBD1
AWRSSNWMLAEAF	TRBV30	TRBJ1-1	many	13	.
ASSQVWPGELF	TRBV14	TRBJ2-2	few	11	.
ASSLGALLSGNTIY	TRBV5-5	TRBJ1-3	.	14	.
ASTGPGGGSYEQY	TRBV6-1	TRBJ2-7	.	13	TRBD2
ASSPTGKTQY	TRBV3-1	TRBJ2-3	few	10	.